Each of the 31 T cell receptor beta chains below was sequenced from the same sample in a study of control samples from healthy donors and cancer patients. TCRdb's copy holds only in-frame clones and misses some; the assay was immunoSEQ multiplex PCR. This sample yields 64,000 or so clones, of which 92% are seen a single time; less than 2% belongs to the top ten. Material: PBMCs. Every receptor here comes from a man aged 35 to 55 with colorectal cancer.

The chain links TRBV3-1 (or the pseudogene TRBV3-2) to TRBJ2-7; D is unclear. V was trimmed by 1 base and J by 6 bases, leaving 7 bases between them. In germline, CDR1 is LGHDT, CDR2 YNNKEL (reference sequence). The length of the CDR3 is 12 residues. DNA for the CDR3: TGTGCCAGCAGCCAAGGCCGAGGCGAGCAGTACTTC. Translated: CASSQGRGEQYF.

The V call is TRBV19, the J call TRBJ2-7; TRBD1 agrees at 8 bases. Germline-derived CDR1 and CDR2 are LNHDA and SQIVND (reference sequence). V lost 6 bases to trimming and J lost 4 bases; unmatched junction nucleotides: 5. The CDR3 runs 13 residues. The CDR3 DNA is TGTGCCAGTAGATCCGACAGGGGTTACGAGCAGTACTTC. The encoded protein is CASRSDRGYEQYF.

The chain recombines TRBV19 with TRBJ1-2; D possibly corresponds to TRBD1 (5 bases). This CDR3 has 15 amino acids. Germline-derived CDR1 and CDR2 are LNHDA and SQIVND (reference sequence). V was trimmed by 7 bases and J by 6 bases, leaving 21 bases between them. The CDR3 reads CASKLLAGTENGYTF. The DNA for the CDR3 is TGTGCCAGTAAATTACTCGCCGGGACGGAGAATGGCTACACCTTC.

The CDR3 sequence is CASSLNPGGETQYF. The DNA for the CDR3 is TGCGCCAGCAGCTTGAACCCCGGGGGGGAGACCCAGTACTTC. The chain combines TRBV5-1 with TRBJ2-5, with 7 bases aligning to TRBD2. The germline gives CDR1 SGHRS, CDR2 YFSETQ. The CDR3 is 14 residues long. The junction had 5 bases not matched to a gene; V was cut back by 1 base and J by 5 bases.

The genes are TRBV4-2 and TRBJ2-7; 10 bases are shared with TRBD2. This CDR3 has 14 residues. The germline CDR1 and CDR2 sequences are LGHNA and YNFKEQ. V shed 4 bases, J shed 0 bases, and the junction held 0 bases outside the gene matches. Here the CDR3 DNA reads TGTGCCAGCAGCCCTAGCGGGGGCTCCTACGAGCAGTACTTC. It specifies CASSPSGGSYEQYF.

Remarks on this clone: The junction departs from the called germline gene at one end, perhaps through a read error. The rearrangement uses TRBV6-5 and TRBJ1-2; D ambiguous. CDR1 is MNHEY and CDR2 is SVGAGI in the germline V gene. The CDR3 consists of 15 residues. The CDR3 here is CATSRRSVGSYGYTF. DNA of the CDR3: TGTGCCACCAGTCGACGATCGGTCGGCTCCTACGGCTACACCTTC.

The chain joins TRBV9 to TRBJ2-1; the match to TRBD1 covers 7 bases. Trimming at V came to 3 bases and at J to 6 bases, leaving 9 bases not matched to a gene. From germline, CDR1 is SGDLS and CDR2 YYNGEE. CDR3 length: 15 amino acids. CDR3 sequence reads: CASSARQGTGNEQFF. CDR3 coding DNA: TGTGCCAGCAGCGCCCGACAGGGCACCGGCAATGAGCAGTTCTTC. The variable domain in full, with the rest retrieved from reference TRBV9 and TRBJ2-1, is DSGVTQTPKHLITATGQRVTLRCSPRSGDLSVYWYQQSLDQGLQFLIQYYNGEERAKGNILERFSAQQFPDLHSELNLSSLELGDSALYFCASSARQGTGNEQFFGPGTRLTVL.

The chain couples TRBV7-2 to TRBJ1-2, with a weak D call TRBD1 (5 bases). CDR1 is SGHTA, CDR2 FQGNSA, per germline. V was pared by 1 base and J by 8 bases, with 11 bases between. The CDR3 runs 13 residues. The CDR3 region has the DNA TGTGCCAGCAGCTTAGGACTGAGGGGAGGCTACACCTTC. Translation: CASSLGLRGGYTF.

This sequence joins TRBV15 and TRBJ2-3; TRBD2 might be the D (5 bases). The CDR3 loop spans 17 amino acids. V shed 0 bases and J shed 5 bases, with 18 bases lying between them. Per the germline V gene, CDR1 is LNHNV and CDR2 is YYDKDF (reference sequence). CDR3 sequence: CATSRDSRAEIIDTQYF. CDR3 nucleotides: TGTGCCACCAGCAGAGATTCGAGGGCGGAAATTATAGATACGCAGTATTTT. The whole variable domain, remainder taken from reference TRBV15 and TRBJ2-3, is DAMVIQNPRYQVTQFGKPVTLSCSQTLNHNVMYWYQQKSSQAPKLLFHYYDKDFNNEADTPDNFQSRRPNTSFCFLDIRSPGLGDTAMYLCATSRDSRAEIIDTQYFGPGTRLTVL.

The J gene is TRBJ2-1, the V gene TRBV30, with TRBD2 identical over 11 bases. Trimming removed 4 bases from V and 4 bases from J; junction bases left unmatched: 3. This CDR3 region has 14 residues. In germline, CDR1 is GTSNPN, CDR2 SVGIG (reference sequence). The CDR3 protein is CAWTTSGGYNEQFF. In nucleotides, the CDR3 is TGTGCCTGGACCACTAGCGGGGGATACAATGAGCAGTTCTTC.

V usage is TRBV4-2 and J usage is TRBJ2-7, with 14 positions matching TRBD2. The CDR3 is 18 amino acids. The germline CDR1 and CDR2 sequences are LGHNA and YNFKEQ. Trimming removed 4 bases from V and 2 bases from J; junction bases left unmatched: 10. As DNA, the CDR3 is TGTGCCAGCAGCCCGAATTCGGGACTAGCGGGGGTGGCCTACGAGCAGTACTTC. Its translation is CASSPNSGLAGVAYEQYF.

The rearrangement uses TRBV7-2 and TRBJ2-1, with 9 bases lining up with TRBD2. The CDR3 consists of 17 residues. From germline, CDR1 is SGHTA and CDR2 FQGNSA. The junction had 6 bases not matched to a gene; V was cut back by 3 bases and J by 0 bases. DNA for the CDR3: TGTGCCAGCAGCTTTCAGCGGGGGGCCCTCTCCTACAATGAGCAGTTCTTC. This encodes CASSFQRGALSYNEQFF. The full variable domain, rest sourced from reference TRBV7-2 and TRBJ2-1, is GAGVSQSPSNKVTEKGKDVELRCDPISGHTALYWYRQSLGQGLEFLIYFQGNSAPDKSGLPSDRFSAERTGGSVSTLTIQRTQQEDSAVYLCASSFQRGALSYNEQFFGPGTRLTVL.

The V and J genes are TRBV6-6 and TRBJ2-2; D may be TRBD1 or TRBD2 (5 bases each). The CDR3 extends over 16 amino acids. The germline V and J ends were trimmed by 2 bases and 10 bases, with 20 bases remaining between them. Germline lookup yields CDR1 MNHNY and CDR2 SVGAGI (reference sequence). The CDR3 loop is CASSYGTSPGAAELFF. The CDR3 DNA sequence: TGTGCCAGCAGTTACGGGACCTCTCCCGGCGCGGCGGAGCTGTTTTTT.

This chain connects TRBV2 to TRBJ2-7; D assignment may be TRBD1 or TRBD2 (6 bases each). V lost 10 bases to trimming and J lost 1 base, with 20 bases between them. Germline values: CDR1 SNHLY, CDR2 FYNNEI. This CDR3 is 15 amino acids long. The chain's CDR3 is CATKEEGGGSYEQYF. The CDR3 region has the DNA TGTGCCACCAAGGAGGAGGGGGGTGGTTCCTACGAGCAGTACTTC. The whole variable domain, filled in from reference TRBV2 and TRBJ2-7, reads EPEVTQTPSHQVTQMGQEVILRCVPISNHLYFYWYRQILGQKVEFLVSFYNNEISEKSEIFDDQFSVERPDGSNFTLKIRSTKLEDSAMYFCATKEEGGGSYEQYFGPGTRLTVT.

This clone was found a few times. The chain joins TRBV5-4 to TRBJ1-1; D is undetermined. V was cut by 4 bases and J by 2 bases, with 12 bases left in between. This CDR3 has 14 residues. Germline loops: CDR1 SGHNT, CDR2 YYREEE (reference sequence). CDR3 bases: TGTGCCAGCAGCCCCCGGAGCAGCAACACTGAAGCTTTCTTT. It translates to CASSPRSSNTEAFF.

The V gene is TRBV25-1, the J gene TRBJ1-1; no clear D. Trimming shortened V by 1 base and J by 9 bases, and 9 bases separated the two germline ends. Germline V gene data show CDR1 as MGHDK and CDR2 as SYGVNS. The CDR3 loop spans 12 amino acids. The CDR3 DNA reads TGTGCCAGCAGTGAATTAGAAGGAAAAGCTTTCTTT. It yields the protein CASSELEGKAFF. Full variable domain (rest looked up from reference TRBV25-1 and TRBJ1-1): EADIYQTPRYLVIGTGKKITLECSQTMGHDKMYWYQQDPGMELHLIHYSYGVNSTEKGDLSSESTVSRIRTEHFPLTLESARPSHTSQYLCASSELEGKAFFGQGTRLTVV.

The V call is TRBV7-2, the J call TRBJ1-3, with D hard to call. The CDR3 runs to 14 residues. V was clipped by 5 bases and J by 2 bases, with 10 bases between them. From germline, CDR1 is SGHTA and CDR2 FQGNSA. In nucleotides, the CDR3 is TGTGCCAGCAGCCCAGTCTCGACTGGAAACACCATATATTTT. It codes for CASSPVSTGNTIYF.

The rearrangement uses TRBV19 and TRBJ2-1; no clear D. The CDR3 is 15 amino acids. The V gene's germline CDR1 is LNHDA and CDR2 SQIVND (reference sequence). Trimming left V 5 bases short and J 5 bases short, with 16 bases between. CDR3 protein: CASSRLSLGDNEQFF. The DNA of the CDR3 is TGTGCCAGTAGTCGTCTCTCCTTAGGCGACAATGAGCAGTTCTTC.

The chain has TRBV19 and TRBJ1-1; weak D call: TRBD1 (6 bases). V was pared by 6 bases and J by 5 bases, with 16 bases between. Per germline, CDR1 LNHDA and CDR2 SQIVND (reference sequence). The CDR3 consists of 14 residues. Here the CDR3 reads CASRGDIRGTEAFF. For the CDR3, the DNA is TGTGCCAGTAGGGGGGACATTAGGGGGACTGAAGCTTTCTTT.

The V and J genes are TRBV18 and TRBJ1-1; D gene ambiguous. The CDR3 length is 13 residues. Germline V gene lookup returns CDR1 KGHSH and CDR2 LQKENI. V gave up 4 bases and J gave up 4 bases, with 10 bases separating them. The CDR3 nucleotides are TGTGCCAGCTCACTAAGGGAAAGCACTGAAGCTTTCTTT. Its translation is CASSLRESTEAFF.

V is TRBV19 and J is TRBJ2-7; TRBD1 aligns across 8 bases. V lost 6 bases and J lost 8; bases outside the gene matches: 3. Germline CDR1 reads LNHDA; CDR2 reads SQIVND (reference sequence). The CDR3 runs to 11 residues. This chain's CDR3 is CASRTGEKQYF. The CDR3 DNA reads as TGTGCCAGTAGGACAGGGGAGAAGCAGTACTTC.

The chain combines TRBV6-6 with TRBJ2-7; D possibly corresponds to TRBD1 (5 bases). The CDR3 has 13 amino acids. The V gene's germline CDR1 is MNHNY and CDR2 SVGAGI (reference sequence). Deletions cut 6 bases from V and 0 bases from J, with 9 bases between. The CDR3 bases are TGTGCCAGCAGAAAGGGGATCTCCTACGAGCAGTACTTC. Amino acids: CASRKGISYEQYF.

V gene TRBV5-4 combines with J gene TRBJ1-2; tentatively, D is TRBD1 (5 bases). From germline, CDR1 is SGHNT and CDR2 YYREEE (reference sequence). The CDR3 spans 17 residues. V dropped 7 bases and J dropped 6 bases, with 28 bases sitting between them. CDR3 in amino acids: CASRPRGGTGGVNGYTF. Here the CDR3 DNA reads TGTGCCAGCCGACCCCGCGGGGGAACAGGCGGGGTAAATGGCTACACCTTC.

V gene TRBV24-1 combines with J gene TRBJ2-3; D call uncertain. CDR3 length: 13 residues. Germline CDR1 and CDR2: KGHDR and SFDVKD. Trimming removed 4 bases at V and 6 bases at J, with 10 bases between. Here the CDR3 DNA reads TGTGCCACCAGTGACTACGGACGGGATACGCAGTATTTT. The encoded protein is CATSDYGRDTQYF.

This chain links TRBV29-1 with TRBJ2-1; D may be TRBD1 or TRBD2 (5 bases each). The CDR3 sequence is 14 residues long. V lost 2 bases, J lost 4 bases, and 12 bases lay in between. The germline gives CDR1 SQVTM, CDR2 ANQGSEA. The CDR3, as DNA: TGCAGCGTTGAAATCGGGGCCGGATACAATGAGCAGTTCTTC. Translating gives CSVEIGAGYNEQFF.

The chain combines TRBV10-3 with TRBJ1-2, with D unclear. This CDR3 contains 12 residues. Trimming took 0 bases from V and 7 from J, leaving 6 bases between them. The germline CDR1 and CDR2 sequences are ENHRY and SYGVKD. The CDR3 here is CAISESLAGYTF. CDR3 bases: TGTGCCATCAGTGAGTCGTTAGCTGGCTACACCTTC.

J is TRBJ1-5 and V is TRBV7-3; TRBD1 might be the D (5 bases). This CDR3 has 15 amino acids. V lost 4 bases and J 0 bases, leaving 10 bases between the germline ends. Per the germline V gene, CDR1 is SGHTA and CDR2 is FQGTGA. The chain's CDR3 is CASSWGRGSNQPQHF. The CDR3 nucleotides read TGTGCCAGCAGCTGGGGACGGGGTAGCAATCAGCCCCAGCATTTT.

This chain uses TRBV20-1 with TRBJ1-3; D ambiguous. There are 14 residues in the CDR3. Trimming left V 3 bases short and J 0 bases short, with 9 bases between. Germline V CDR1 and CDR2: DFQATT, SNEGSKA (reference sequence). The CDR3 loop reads CSASAQHSGNTIYF. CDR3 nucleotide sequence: TGCAGTGCTAGTGCCCAGCACTCTGGAAACACCATATATTTT.

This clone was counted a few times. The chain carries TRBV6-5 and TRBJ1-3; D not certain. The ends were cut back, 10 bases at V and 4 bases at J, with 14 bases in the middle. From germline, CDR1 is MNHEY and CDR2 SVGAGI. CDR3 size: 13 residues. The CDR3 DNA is TGTGCCACATGGGCCTTGGCGGGAAACACCATATATTTT. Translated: CATWALAGNTIYF.

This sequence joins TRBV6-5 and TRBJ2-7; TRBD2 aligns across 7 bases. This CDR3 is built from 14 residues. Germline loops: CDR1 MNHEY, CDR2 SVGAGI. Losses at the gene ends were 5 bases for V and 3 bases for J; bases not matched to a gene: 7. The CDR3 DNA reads TGTGCCAGCAGTAGACTAGCCAACGGCTACGAGCAGTACTTC. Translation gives CASSRLANGYEQYF.

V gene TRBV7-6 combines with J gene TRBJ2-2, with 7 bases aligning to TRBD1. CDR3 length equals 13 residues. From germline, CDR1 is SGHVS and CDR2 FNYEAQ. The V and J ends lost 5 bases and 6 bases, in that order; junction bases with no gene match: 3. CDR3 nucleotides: TGTGCCAGCAGCACTACAGGGGCCGGGGAGCTGTTTTTT. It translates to CASSTTGAGELFF.